This entry lists 2 T cell receptor beta chains sequenced from one sample in a study of T cells in Graves' hyperthyroidism and ophthalmopathy. Authors of the study amplified TCR beta CDR3 regions from RNA transcripts. The TCR CDR3 was amplified in a first-round RT-PCR using the HTBI primer set. TCRdb ran MiXCR on the multiplex PCR reads and lists one entry per CDR3 protein. The repertoire has 700,000 or so distinct CDR3 sequences, roughly 15% of them found once; the top ten carry approximately 12%. Sequencing was carried out using blood. The receptor source for this set is a woman between 45 and 60 years old with Graves' ophthalmopathy.

This clonotype was counted at least ten times. The genes are TRBV7-8 and TRBJ2-1, with 13 bases aligning to TRBD2. Germline loops: CDR1 SGHVS, CDR2 FQNEAQ. Trimming took 5 bases from V and 7 from J; bases not matched to a gene: 11. This CDR3 is built from 17 residues. CDR3 in amino acids: CASSPRTSGSGRNEQFF. DNA of the CDR3: TGTGCCAGCAGCCCGAGGACTAGCGGGAGTGGAAGGAATGAGCAGTTCTTC. The whole variable domain, filled in from reference TRBV7-8 and TRBJ2-1, reads GAGVSQSPRYKVAKRGQDVALRCDPISGHVSLFWYQQALGQGPEFLTYFQNEAQLDKSGLPSDRFFAERPEGSVSTLKIQRTQQEDSAVYLCASSPRTSGSGRNEQFFGPGTRLTVL.

Many counts were recorded for this clonotype. V and J are TRBV6-1 and TRBJ2-3; no clear D. The ends were cut back, 1 base at V and 2 bases at J, with 16 bases in the middle. Germline CDR1 MNHNS, CDR2 SASEGT. The CDR3 sequence is 17 residues long. The CDR3 loop reads CASSEEVWSSFTDTQYF. CDR3 coding DNA: TGTGCCAGCAGTGAAGAGGTGTGGAGCTCGTTCACAGATACGCAGTATTTT.